The subject of this entry is one T cell receptor beta chain. Its antigen is unknown. No much larger clone exists at a distance of one base, and base qualities are not known. For repertoire sequencing, TCR beta CDR3 regions were amplified from RNA transcripts. The first round was an RT-PCR using HTBI primers with the Qiagen OneStep RT-PCR kit, and this first round was followed by a second-round multiplex PCR, then size selection and purification. Sequencing of the libraries was carried out on an Illumina HiSeq2000 in paired-end mode with 100 bp reads. In the original analysis: SOAPnuke was used to process the reads, removing any read that contained adapters or uncalled bases, had a mean Phred below 15, or lacked an exact match to the constant primer or identifier. COPE v1.2.5 was used to merge high-quality paired reads. Each unique nucleotide sequence was treated as a clonotype, and MiTCR v1.1 was used to align the clonotypes to the IMGT TRB V, D and J references. Only V-J combinations with frequency above 0.0001 were analysed, covering around 99% of repertoires. For each V-J combination, a TCR clonal expansion and chaos score was defined as F50 clonal expansion divided by the chaos observed in the TCRdist matrix. Welch's t-statistics and random forest were used to reduce features to about 13 V-J combinations, which were fed into a naive Bayes classifier. Thyroid-blood repertoire similarity was quantified with the Morisita-Horn index. Using fastp at Q25 and MiXCR, TCRdb reprocessed the public reads and kept productive beta chains. Entries that share a CDR3 protein sequence are merged under the most common genes and DNA. TCRdb, not the original authors, processed these V and J calls. The sample records around 1,000,000 distinct CDR3 sequences, about 40% of which are singletons. 11% of the sample is taken by the ten largest.

The data were obtained in a study of Graves' ophthalmopathy and Graves' hyperthyroidism (dated by TCRdb to about 2018). With regard to the full study: Stable hyperthyroidism was defined as no progression to ophthalmopathy within 18 months of follow-up. A discovery set of 100 patients (roughly 41 ophthalmopathy, about 55 stable hyperthyroidism) was enrolled to explore V-J signatures distinguishing ophthalmopathy from hyperthyroidism. T-cell repertoires of thyroid tissue and blood were compared in five or six hyperthyroidism patients. Following sampling, methimazole starting at 30 mg daily was administered to hyperthyroidism patients, and high-dose intravenous methylprednisolone was administered to ophthalmopathy patients. The study used TCR beta repertoire signatures to distinguish Graves' ophthalmopathy from Graves' hyperthyroidism and to predict progression to ophthalmopathy. In total, 135 blood samples were TCR-sequenced: approximately 42 ophthalmopathy, roughly 80 hyperthyroidism and some 17 hyperthyroidism-to-ophthalmopathy patients. An independent validation cohort comprised some 19 hyperthyroidism patients and some 16 patients who later progressed from hyperthyroidism to ophthalmopathy.

The full study reports these points: Most of the expanded thyroid clonotypes with a frequency above 0.001 were also detected in blood, and it was suggested that the thyroid immune response may be reflected by blood repertoires. No statistical method was used to set the sample size in advance, and the investigators knew which group each participant was assigned to. In validation, the model predicted ophthalmopathy progression with less than 71% sensitivity and 72.22% specificity; eleven to twelve predicted patients were CT-confirmed with GO in a median of around 6.5 months. In cross-validation, the 13-signature model distinguished ophthalmopathy from stable hyperthyroidism with approximately 90% sensitivity and around 82% specificity, and in the test set the corresponding values were about 80% and 75%.

Hyperthyroidism patients were newly diagnosed, with disease duration under 2 months, and aged 18 to 65 years. Patients with other autoimmune diseases, uncontrolled infections, pregnancy or lactation were excluded from the study. Clinical symptoms, serum thyroxine, TRAb, thyroid ultrasound and orbital computed tomography were used for diagnosis. Total RNA was extracted with Trizol reagent and quality-checked on an Agilent 2100 Bioanalyzer. Based on the germline V gene (reference sequence), the CDR1 and CDR2 sequences are LNHNV and YYDKDF. Ends trimmed: V by 3 bases, J by 4 bases; bases unmatched to a gene: 14. The CDR3 has 17 amino acids, counting the end cysteine and phenylalanine. The read is trimmed to its CDR3 DNA, 51 bases read in frame from base 1.

Material for sequencing was peripheral blood or thyroid tissue (not recorded which). Recombination joined TRBV15 with TRBJ1-1; a stretch of 7 junction bases matches TRBD1. The source of this sequence is an adult man with Graves' hyperthyroidism. The sequence in DNA is TGTGCCACCAGCAGGCGTGCAGGGGGGATTGGGTCCACTGAAGCTTTCTTT. Translated, it gives CATSRRAGGIGSTEAFF.